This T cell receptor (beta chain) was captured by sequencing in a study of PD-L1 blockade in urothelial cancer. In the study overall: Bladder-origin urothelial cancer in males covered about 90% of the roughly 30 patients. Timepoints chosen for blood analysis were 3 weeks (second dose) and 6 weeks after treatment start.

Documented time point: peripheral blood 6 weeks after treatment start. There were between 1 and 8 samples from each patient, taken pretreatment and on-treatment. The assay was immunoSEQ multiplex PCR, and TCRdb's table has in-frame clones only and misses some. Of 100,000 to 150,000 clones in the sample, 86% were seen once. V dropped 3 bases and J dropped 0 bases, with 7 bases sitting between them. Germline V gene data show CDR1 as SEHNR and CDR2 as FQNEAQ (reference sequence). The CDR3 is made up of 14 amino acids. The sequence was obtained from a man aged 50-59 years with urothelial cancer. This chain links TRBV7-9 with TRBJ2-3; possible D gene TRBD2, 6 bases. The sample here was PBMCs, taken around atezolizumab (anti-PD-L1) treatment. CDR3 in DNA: TGTGCCAGCAGCTTTGGGGGGAGCACAGATACGCAGTATTTT. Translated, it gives CASSFGGSTDTQYF. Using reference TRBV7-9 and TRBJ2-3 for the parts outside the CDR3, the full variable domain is DTGVSQNPRHKITKRGQNVTFRCDPISEHNRLYWYRQTLGQGPEFLTYFQNEAQLEKSRLLSDRFSAERPKGSFSTLEIQRTEQGDSAMYLCASSFGGSTDTQYFGPGTRLTVL.